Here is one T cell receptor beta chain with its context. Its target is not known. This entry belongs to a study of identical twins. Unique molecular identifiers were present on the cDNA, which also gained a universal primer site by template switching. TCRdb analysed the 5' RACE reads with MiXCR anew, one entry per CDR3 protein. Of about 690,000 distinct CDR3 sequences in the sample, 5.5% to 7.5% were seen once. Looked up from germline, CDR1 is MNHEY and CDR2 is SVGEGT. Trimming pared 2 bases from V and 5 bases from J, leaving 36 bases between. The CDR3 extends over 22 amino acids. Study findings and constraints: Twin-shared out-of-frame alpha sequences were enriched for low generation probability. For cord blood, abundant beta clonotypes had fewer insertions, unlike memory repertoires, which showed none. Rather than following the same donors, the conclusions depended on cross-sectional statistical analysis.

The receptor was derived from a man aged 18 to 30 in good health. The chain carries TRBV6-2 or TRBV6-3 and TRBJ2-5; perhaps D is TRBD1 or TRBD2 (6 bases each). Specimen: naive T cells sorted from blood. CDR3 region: CASSYRSWGGGTLTGQGETQYF. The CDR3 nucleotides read TGTGCCAGCAGTTACAGGTCCTGGGGAGGAGGGACCTTAACGGGCCAGGGGGAGACCCAGTACTTC.